This TCR beta chain comes out of a study of multiple sclerosis patients with progressive multifocal leukoencephalopathy. The study's findings and limits: Lower normalized Shannon entropy suggested reduced TRB diversity in most PML patients. The findings' link to JC virus versus immunocompromise remained uncertain.

This was a survey-level run. The assay was immunoSEQ multiplex PCR, and TCRdb's table has in-frame clones only and misses some. This sample carries fewer than 35,000 clones, 85% to 95% of them seen once, and the ten largest clones take approximately 2%. As regards this clone: The target antigen is unknown.

As to time point: before natalizumab initiation. T0 blood was collected before the first natalizumab infusion. The specimen sequenced was PBMCs. This receptor was identified in a man under 40 with multiple sclerosis.

CDR3 DNA: TGCGCCAGCAGCTTGGCGGTCGGGGGAAGGAACACTGAAGCTTTCTTT. This gives the protein CASSLAVGGRNTEAFF. The chain has TRBV5-1 and TRBJ1-1, with D tentatively TRBD1 (5 bases). V gave up 0 bases and J gave up 1 base, with 13 bases separating them. CDR1 and CDR2 (germline): SGHRS, YFSETQ. The CDR3 loop spans 16 amino acids.